This T cell receptor (beta chain) was identified in a study of OX40 agonist ivuxolimab in advanced cancers. Looking at the study overall: As their treatment, patients were administered ivuxolimab, an agonistic anti-OX40 (CD134) antibody. Subjects had a mean age of approximately 60 years, with a range of roughly 20 to 80; less than 90% were male. General observations from the study: At 0.1-3.0 mg/kg, partial responders had clonal expansion among the lowest observed. Mean expanded clone counts were higher in CD8+ than CD4+ T cells.

The V segment lost 0 bases and the J segment 2 bases; nucleotides outside the gene matches: 5. The CDR3 runs to 16 residues. CDR1 and CDR2 from the germline V gene are SGHRS and YFSETQ. The assay was immunoSEQ multiplex PCR, and TCRdb's table has in-frame clones only and misses some. This sample has around 87,000 clones, with 90% to 95% found just once. About this clone: Its antigen is unknown.

The source material was CD4+ or CD8+ T cells sorted from blood, sampled in a trial of the OX40 agonist ivuxolimab. V gene TRBV5-1 combines with J gene TRBJ2-7; 10 positions agree with TRBD2. The source of this sequence is an adult with an advanced solid tumor such as melanoma, head and neck, liver or kidney cancer. The DNA for the CDR3 is TGCGCCAGCAGCTTGGTTAGGAGCGGGAGGGCCTACGAGCAGTACTTC. This codes for CASSLVRSGRAYEQYF.